This is a list of T cell receptor beta chains from one sample in a study of graft-versus-host responses after intestinal transplantation. Here immunoSEQ multiplex PCR was the method, and the copy in TCRdb shows in-frame clones only, minus some. This table holds about 96,000 clones, about 93% found once. Their target antigens are unknown. The source material was unstimulated CD4+ T cells sorted from spleen or lymph node cells, sampled before intestinal transplant. All receptors derive from a human donor who received an intestinal transplant. Both conserved end residues are trimmed from each CDR3.

j_call v_call cdr3_aa
TRBJ1-2 TRBV12-5 ASGQDSGYGYT
TRBJ1-1 TRBV6-6 ASSSVVTGLNTEAF
TRBJ2-7 TRBV5-6 ASSSRDIDEQY
TRBJ2-7 TRBV28 ATCRAGGEQY
TRBJ1-5 TRBV14 ASSHGQVGQPQH
TRBJ2-1 TRBV5-6 ASSLGGGLTYNEQF
TRBJ1-1 TRBV25-1 ASTGRHGRNTEAF
TRBJ1-4 TRBV30 AWSRAGWGEKLF
TRBJ2-7 TRBV18 ASSPPTSGRYTEQY
TRBJ2-7 TRBV6-6 ASSYSTSGVSVQY
TRBJ1-2 TRBV9 ASSVDRRRGYT
TRBJ1-2 TRBV14 ASSPQQGLSYGYT
TRBJ1-5 TRBV19 ASSSTVDQPQH
TRBJ2-3 TRBV7-9 ASSERLADSTDTQY
TRBJ2-2 TRBV5-4 ASSPRGTGNTGELF
TRBJ1-2 TRBV2 ASSDRKNYGYT
TRBJ1-5 TRBV7-9 ASSLDRGGNQPQH
TRBJ2-5 TRBV9 ASSVVPGGQETQY
TRBJ2-3 TRBV4-1 ATKPSVSGDTQY
. TRBV6-6 ASSYSAGGSYEQY
TRBJ1-3 TRBV6-5 ASRGGGQGGNTIY
TRBJ1-2 TRBV28 ASSRQGDYGYT
TRBJ1-1 TRBV7-9 ASSLATGATEAF
TRBJ1-2 TRBV2 ASMIQGRVYGYT
TRBJ1-2 TRBV19 ASIPEDRGQRNYGYT